A single TCR beta chain is shown here with its context. The data are from a study of tumor-infiltrating lymphocytes in primary liver carcinoma. Using a constant-region primer together with ProtoScript II reverse transcriptase, TCR beta cDNA was made from about 490 ng of total RNA. What produced the TCR beta libraries was three nested multiplex PCR rounds using slightly modified ARM-PCR. The two initial PCR rounds, approximately 10 cycles each, used TRBV1-TRBV30 forward and C-beta reverse primers. TCRdb itself ran the multiplex PCR reads through MiXCR, one entry per CDR3 protein. The sample shows 20,000 to 25,000 distinct CDR3 sequences, approximately 72% of them seen only once. V was cut by 11 bases and J by 9 bases, with 23 bases left in between. Germline V CDR1 and CDR2: SGHAT, FQNNGV. CDR3 size: 14 residues. The source material, 20-30 mg of unsorted bulk tissue, was used to co-extract RNA and DNA. Primary liver carcinomas in the patients were surgically resected.

The material sequenced was liver tumor tissue from sampling region 1. Subset denoted: tumor region T1, superior pole. The chain is built from TRBV11-2 and TRBJ2-1; D unclear. This sequence was found in a man between 35 and 55 years old with primary liver carcinoma and hepatitis B virus infection. This chain's CDR3 is CAGNLYQLVSEQFF. The DNA of the CDR3 is TGTGCCGGCAACTTATACCAGCTAGTTAGTGAGCAGTTCTTC.